This T cell receptor beta chain stems from a study of blood T cell repertoires in COVID-19. On the study more broadly: COVID-19 samples from acute and convalescent phases originated in the United States, Italy and Spain.

Original data processing: Reference gene primer amplification gave estimated nucleated cell counts. Here immunoSEQ multiplex PCR was the method, and the copy in TCRdb shows in-frame clones only, minus some. V, J and clone size were drawn from that table, and D and trimming were deduced from the DNA. There are a few hundred thousand clones in the sample; roughly 85% occur only once, and roughly 4% lies in the top ten. The study recruited people aged roughly 18 to 89 years across some 23 US areas. V was pared by 3 bases and J by 3 bases, with 5 bases of the junction left unmatched. The CDR3 extends over 15 amino acids. Germline values: CDR1 SGHVS, CDR2 FQNEAQ.

This rearrangement joins TRBV7-8 to TRBJ1-1; 9 bases are shared with TRBD1. Material for sequencing was PBMCs or T cells enriched from blood (not recorded which). The receptor was derived from a woman aged 25 to 39 who had recovered from COVID-19. CDR3 region: CASSFKRTGDTEAFF. CDR3 DNA: TGTGCCAGCAGCTTTAAACGGACAGGGGACACTGAAGCTTTCTTT.